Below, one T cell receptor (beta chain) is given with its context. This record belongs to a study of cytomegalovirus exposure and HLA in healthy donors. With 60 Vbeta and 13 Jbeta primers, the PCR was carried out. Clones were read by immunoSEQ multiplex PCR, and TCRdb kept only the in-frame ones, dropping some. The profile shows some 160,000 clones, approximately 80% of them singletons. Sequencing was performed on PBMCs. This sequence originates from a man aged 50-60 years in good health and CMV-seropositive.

CDR3 residues: CAISDRIGQGGEAFF. The CDR3 DNA reads as TGTGCCATCAGTGACCGAATCGGACAGGGCGGTGAAGCTTTCTTT. The chain uses TRBV10-3 and TRBJ1-1, with 8 nucleotides matching TRBD1. The germline V gene has CDR1 ENHRY and CDR2 SYGVKD. This CDR3 region has 15 residues. V dropped 3 bases and J dropped 7; count of bases not matched to a gene: 10.